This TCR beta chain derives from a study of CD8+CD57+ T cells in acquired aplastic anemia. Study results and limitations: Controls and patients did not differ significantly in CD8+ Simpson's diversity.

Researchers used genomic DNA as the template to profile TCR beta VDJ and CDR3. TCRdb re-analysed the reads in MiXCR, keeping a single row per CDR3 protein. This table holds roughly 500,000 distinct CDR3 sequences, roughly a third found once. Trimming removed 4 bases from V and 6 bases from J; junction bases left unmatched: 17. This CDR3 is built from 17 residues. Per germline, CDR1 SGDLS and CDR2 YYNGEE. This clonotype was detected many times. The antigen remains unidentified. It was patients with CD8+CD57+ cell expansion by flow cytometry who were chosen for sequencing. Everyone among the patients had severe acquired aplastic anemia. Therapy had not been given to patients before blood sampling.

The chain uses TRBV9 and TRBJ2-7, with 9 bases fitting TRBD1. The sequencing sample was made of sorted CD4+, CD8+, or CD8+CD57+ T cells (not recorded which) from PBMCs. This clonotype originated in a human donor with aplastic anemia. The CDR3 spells CASSSTVTGTGLSEQYF. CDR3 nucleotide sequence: TGTGCCAGCAGCAGTACGGTAACCGGGACAGGGCTGTCCGAGCAGTACTTC.